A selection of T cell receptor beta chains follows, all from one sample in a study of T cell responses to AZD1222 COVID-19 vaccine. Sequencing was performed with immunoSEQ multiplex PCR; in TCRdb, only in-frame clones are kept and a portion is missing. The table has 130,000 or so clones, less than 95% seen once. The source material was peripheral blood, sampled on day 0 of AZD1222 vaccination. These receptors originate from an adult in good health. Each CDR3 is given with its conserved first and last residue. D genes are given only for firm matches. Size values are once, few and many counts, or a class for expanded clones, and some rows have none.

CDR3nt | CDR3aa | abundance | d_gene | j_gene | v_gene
TGTGCCAGCAGATGGACTAGCGGGGGAGAAGAGACCCAGTACTTC | CASRWTSGGEETQYF | . | TRBD2 | TRBJ2-5 | TRBV27
TGTGCCAGCAGCTTAGATCGGGTCGGCCTCAAGCAGTACTTC | CASSLDRVGLKQYF | once | . | TRBJ2-7 | TRBV11-2
TGTGCCATCAGTGAGTGGGGGACAGGGGGGATTTACAATGAGCAGTTCTTC | CAISEWGTGGIYNEQFF | once | TRBD1 | TRBJ2-1 | TRBV10-3
TGTGCCACCAGCTCAGCGCAGGGCATTCGAAATTCACCCCTCCACTTT | CATSSAQGIRNSPLHF | . | . | TRBJ1-6 | TRBV15
TGTGCCAGCAGTTACGGGGGCGCCCTCGATGAGCAGTTCTTC | CASSYGGALDEQFF | . | . | TRBJ2-1 | TRBV6-5
TGTGCCAGCTCAGCTAACCAGGTATTTGGCGAGCAGTACTTC | CASSANQVFGEQYF | . | . | TRBJ2-7 | TRBV18
TGTGCCAGCAGCGCCGAGATAGCGGGGGGTTACAATGAGCAGTTCTTC | CASSAEIAGGYNEQFF | . | TRBD2 | TRBJ2-1 | TRBV9
TGTGCCAGCAGTCAAAACAGGGGGGCCGGGGAGCTGTTTTTT | CASSQNRGAGELFF | few | TRBD1 | TRBJ2-2 | TRBV2
TGTGCCAGCAGTTCCCTCTTAACAGGGGACGGAAACACCATATATTTT | CASSSLLTGDGNTIYF | . | TRBD1 | TRBJ1-3 | TRBV2
TGTGCCAGCAGTCAAACGGGACCAGGGGACGAGCAGTACTTC | CASSQTGPGDEQYF | . | . | TRBJ2-7 | TRBV6-5
TGTGCCAGCAGCCAAGGCTGGGGACCGGATTGGGGAGAGACCCAGTACTTC | CASSQGWGPDWGETQYF | . | . | TRBJ2-5 | TRBV3-1/TRBV3-2
TGTGCCAGCAGTTGGTCAGCTTCCCCCCAAGAGACCCAGTACTTC | CASSWSASPQETQYF | once | . | TRBJ2-5 | TRBV6-2/TRBV6-3
TGTGCCAGCAGCCCCAATCAGGGGACGGCTGAAGCTTTCTTT | CASSPNQGTAEAFF | . | . | TRBJ1-1 | TRBV14
TGTGCCAGCACCCTACCCAGGACGGACTATGGCTACACCTTC | CASTLPRTDYGYTF | . | . | TRBJ1-2 | TRBV28
TGTGCCAGCAGCTTTTCAGGGAGCTACGAGCAGTACTTC | CASSFSGSYEQYF | . | . | TRBJ2-7 | TRBV5-4
TGCGCCAGCAGTAGAGGATCGAACACAGATACGCAGTATTTT | CASSRGSNTDTQYF | . | . | TRBJ2-3 | TRBV10-1
TGTGCCACCAGTGACTCCGGGACTAGCAATGAGCAGTTCTTC | CATSDSGTSNEQFF | . | TRBD2 | TRBJ2-1 | TRBV24-1
TGTGCCAGCAGCCAACCTACCGAATACATTTACGAGCAGTACTTC | CASSQPTEYIYEQYF | . | . | TRBJ2-7 | TRBV3-1/TRBV3-2
TGTGCCAGCAGCGTAGACCCCTCTACGGCGACACCCCTCCAATATGGCTACACCTTC | CASSVDPSTATPLQYGYTF | . | . | TRBJ1-2 | TRBV9
TGTGCCAGCAGTGAATCGGGGGGTGGAAACACCATATATTTT | CASSESGGGNTIYF | . | . | TRBJ1-3 | TRBV25-1
TGTGCCAGCAGTTTAATGGGGGACAGGGGGTTCTCACCCCTCCACTTT | CASSLMGDRGFSPLHF | . | TRBD1 | TRBJ1-6 | TRBV27
TGTGCCAGCTCACCAGGGCAAAACTCTGGAAACACCATATATTTT | CASSPGQNSGNTIYF | . | . | TRBJ1-3 | TRBV18
TGTGCCAGCAGTTTGGGTGGACACACGAACACTGAAGCTTTCTTT | CASSLGGHTNTEAFF | . | . | TRBJ1-1 | TRBV28
TGTGCCACCAGTGATTCCCGAGGCTCTGGAAACACCATATATTTT | CATSDSRGSGNTIYF | . | . | TRBJ1-3 | TRBV24-1
TGTGCCAGCAGCTATAGGAATCAGCCCCAGCATTTT | CASSYRNQPQHF | . | . | TRBJ1-5 | TRBV7-9
TGTGCCAGCAGTGAGTATCGGGGCGAGCAGTACTTC | CASSEYRGEQYF | . | . | TRBJ2-7 | TRBV6-1